This T cell receptor beta chain was found in a study of cytomegalovirus exposure and HLA in healthy donors. The overall study: A data release that came early held 75 million to 85 million unique TCRs from HLA-typed donors. General study points: Analysis was carried out at a later point, and it linked a missense DCLRE1C variant to TCR beta V- and J-gene trimming.

A few counts support this clone. Its antigen is as yet unknown. V gave up 3 bases and J gave up 8 bases; unmatched junction bases: 2. This CDR3 is 13 amino acids long. Germline V lookup: CDR1 SGHRS, CDR2 YFSETQ. PCR primers comprised 60 Vbeta and 13 Jbeta primers. Generated by immunoSEQ multiplex PCR, the TCRdb table keeps only in-frame clones and is missing some. Counted here are about 110,000 clones, 78% occurring once; the ten biggest clones make up approximately 5.1%. This rearrangement joins TRBV5-1 to TRBJ1-4, with 9 positions matching TRBD1. Input material: PBMCs. The receptor was isolated from a male donor in good health and CMV-seronegative. CDR3 nucleotide sequence: TGCGCCAGCAGCTGGGGACAGGGCGAAAAACTGTTTTTT. Translating gives CASSWGQGEKLFF. The whole variable domain, filled in from reference TRBV5-1 and TRBJ1-4, reads KAGVTQTPRYLIKTRGQQVTLSCSPISGHRSVSWYQQTPGQGLQFLFEYFSETQRNKGNFPGRFSGRQFSNSRSEMNVSTLELGDSALYLCASSWGQGEKLFFGSGTQLSVL.